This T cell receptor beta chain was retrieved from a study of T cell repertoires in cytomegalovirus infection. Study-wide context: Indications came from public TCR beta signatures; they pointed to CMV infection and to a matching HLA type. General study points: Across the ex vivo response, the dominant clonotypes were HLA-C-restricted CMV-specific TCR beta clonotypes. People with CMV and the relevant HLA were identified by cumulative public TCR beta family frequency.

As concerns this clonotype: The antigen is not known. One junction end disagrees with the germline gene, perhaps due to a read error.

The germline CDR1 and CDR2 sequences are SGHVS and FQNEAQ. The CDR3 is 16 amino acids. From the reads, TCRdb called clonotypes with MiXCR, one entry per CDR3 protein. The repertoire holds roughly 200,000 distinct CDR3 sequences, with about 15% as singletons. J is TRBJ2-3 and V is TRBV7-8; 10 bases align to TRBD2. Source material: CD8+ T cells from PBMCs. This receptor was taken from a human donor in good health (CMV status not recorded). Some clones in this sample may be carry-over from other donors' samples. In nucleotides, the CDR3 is TGTGCCAGCAGCGTAGCGGGGGGCCCGCCCACAGATACGCAGTATTTT. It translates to CASSVAGGPPTDTQYF. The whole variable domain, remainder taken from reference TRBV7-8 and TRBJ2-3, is GAGVSQSPRYKVAKRGQDVALRCDPISGHVSLFWYQQALGQGPEFLTYFQNEAQLDKSGLPSDRFFAERPEGSVSTLKIQRTQQEDSAVYLCASSVAGGPPTDTQYFGPGTRLTVL.